Listed here are 21 T cell receptor beta chains from one sample, sequenced in a study of blood T cell repertoires in COVID-19. Profiling relied on immunoSEQ multiplex PCR, and the TCRdb table lists in-frame clones only, not all of them. In the table there are over 130,000 clones, 60% to 85% of which are singletons. Sequencing was done on a sample of peripheral blood. These receptors originate from a woman of 80 years or more with active or convalescent COVID-19.

The chain uses TRBV7-3 and TRBJ2-7; maybe TRBD1 (6 bases). The CDR3 is made up of 16 amino acids. Per germline, CDR1 SGHTA and CDR2 FQGTGA. The ends were cut back, 5 bases at V and 2 bases at J, with 19 bases in the middle. The CDR3 loop reads CASSENIGGSTYEQYF. The CDR3 DNA sequence: TGTGCCAGCAGCGAAAATATTGGGGGCAGCACCTACGAGCAGTACTTC.

V is TRBV6-6 and J is TRBJ1-5; TRBD1 is a possible D gene (6 bases). The V and J ends lost 10 bases and 7 bases respectively, with 26 bases between them. CDR1 and CDR2 from the germline V gene are MNHNY and SVGAGI (reference sequence). There are 16 residues in the CDR3. The CDR3 region has the DNA TGTGCCACCCGAGGTAGGGGGGGATCGGTCGGCCAGCCCCAGCATTTT. This gives the protein CATRGRGGSVGQPQHF.

V is TRBV5-1 and J is TRBJ1-1; 8 bases match TRBD1. The V segment lost 4 bases and the J segment 1 base; nucleotides outside the gene matches: 3. This CDR3 spans 14 amino acids. Germline CDR1 SGHRS, CDR2 YFSETQ. CDR3 protein: CASSLTGGNTEAFF. CDR3 sequence (DNA): TGCGCCAGCAGCCTTACAGGGGGGAACACTGAAGCTTTCTTT.

The V call is TRBV3-1 (or the pseudogene TRBV3-2), the J call TRBJ2-5; 11 nucleotides agree with TRBD1. V gave up 2 bases and J gave up 6 bases; unmatched junction bases: 8. CDR3 length: 16 amino acids. The germline gives CDR1 LGHDT, CDR2 YNNKEL (reference sequence). This CDR3 is CASSQYGQGAMKTQYF. The CDR3 DNA sequence: TGTGCCAGCAGCCAATACGGACAGGGGGCTATGAAGACCCAGTACTTC.

The chain is built from TRBV18 and TRBJ1-4; 8 bases match TRBD1. Germline CDR1 and CDR2: KGHSH and LQKENI. The CDR3 contains 16 residues. Trimming took 5 bases from V and 0 from J; bases not matched to a gene: 5. The CDR3 loop reads CASSWTGTATNEKLFF. CDR3 sequence (DNA): TGTGCCAGCTCATGGACAGGGACTGCAACTAATGAAAAACTGTTTTTT.

The chain carries TRBV19 and TRBJ1-1; D unresolved. The V gene's germline CDR1 is LNHDA and CDR2 SQIVND (reference sequence). V was shortened by 5 bases and J by 0 bases, with 13 bases between the two germline ends. CDR3 size: 15 residues. The CDR3 DNA follows: TGTGCCAGTAGTGACCCCTCGAGGATGAACACTGAAGCTTTCTTT. Protein: CASSDPSRMNTEAFF. The complete variable domain, with remaining parts taken from reference TRBV19 and TRBJ1-1, reads DGGITQSPKYLFRKEGQNVTLSCEQNLNHDAMYWYRQDPGQGLRLIYYSQIVNDFQKGDIAEGYSVSREKKESFPLTVTSAQKNPTAFYLCASSDPSRMNTEAFFGQGTRLTVV.

This chain joins TRBV2 and TRBJ2-2, with 7 nucleotides matching TRBD1. The CDR3 is 16 residues long. Losses at the gene ends were 2 bases for V and 7 bases for J; bases not matched to a gene: 10. Germline loops: CDR1 SNHLY, CDR2 FYNNEI. CDR3 in amino acids: CASSENRGGGGGELFF. The CDR3 DNA reads as TGTGCCAGCAGTGAAAACAGGGGCGGTGGTGGCGGGGAGCTGTTTTTT.

The rearrangement joins TRBV27 to TRBJ2-7, with D perhaps TRBD1 (6 bases). Germline V gives CDR1 MNHEY, CDR2 SMNVEV (reference sequence). The length of the CDR3 is 14 residues. Trimming removed 4 bases at V and 7 bases at J, with 17 bases between. CDR3 coding DNA: TGTGCCAGCAGTTCCCACAGGGCTCGGAGAGAGCAGTACTTC. Encoded protein: CASSSHRARREQYF.

The chain has TRBV28 and TRBJ2-7, with 10 bases fitting TRBD2. This CDR3 has 16 residues. J gave up 3 bases and V 7 bases, and 12 bases lay outside the gene matches. Germline CDR1 MDHEN, CDR2 SYDVKM. The CDR3 loop reads CASMDGSGGAFYEQYF. CDR3 DNA: TGTGCCAGCATGGACGGAAGCGGGGGGGCCTTCTACGAGCAGTACTTC. The full variable domain, in which reference TRBV28 and TRBJ2-7 provide the parts outside the CDR3, is DVKVTQSSRYLVKRTGEKVFLECVQDMDHENMFWYRQDPGLGLRLIYFSYDVKMKEKGDIPEGYSVSREKKERFSLILESASTNQTSMYLCASMDGSGGAFYEQYFGPGTRLTVT.

This chain connects TRBV2 to TRBJ1-5; perhaps TRBD1 as D (5 bases). V lost 7 bases to trimming and J lost 7 bases, with 17 bases between them. Germline CDR1 and CDR2: SNHLY and FYNNEI. There are 14 residues in the CDR3. This CDR3 is CASTATAGNQPQHF. The CDR3 bases are TGTGCCAGCACCGCTACGGCAGGGAACCAGCCCCAGCATTTT.

The V gene is TRBV4-2, the J gene TRBJ2-6, with D perhaps TRBD1 (5 bases). Germline CDR1 is LGHNA and CDR2 is YNFKEQ. The CDR3 has 17 residues. With 1 base removed from V and 0 bases from J, the gap between germline ends came to 10 bases. CDR3 coding DNA: TGTGCCAGCAGCCAAGCCAGGGCACCCTCTGGGGCCAACGTCCTGACTTTC. This encodes CASSQARAPSGANVLTF.

This clone was recorded only once. V is TRBV5-6 and J is TRBJ1-2; 12 nucleotides agree with TRBD1. The CDR3 is 14 residues long. Germline loops: CDR1 SGHDT, CDR2 YYEEEE. Losses at the gene ends were 4 bases for V and 8 bases for J; bases not matched to a gene: 6. Here the CDR3 DNA reads TGTGCCAGCAGCGAAACGGGACAGGGGGCCGGCTACACCTTC. It specifies CASSETGQGAGYTF. The full variable domain, completed using reference TRBV5-6 and TRBJ1-2, is DAGVTQSPTHLIKTRGQQVTLRCSPKSGHDTVSWYQQALGQGPQFIFQYYEEEERQRGNFPDRFSGHQFPNYSSELNVNALLLGDSALYLCASSETGQGAGYTFGSGTRLTVV.

The J gene is TRBJ1-4, the V gene TRBV28; D remains ambiguous. The CDR3 extends over 14 amino acids. From germline, CDR1 is MDHEN and CDR2 SYDVKM. V was pared by 8 bases and J by 5 bases, with 15 bases between. The CDR3 protein is CASSKEVANEKLFF. The CDR3 DNA follows: TGTGCCAGCTCTAAGGAGGTGGCGAATGAAAAACTGTTTTTT.

This sequence joins TRBV2 and TRBJ1-1, with 7 bases that match TRBD1. Germline V gene data show CDR1 as SNHLY and CDR2 as FYNNEI. This CDR3 contains 15 residues. Trimming cost V 6 bases and J 2 bases; bases outside gene matches: 9. This CDR3 reads CASRNRGRSNTEAFF. CDR3 DNA sequence: TGTGCCAGCAGGAACAGGGGTAGGAGTAACACTGAAGCTTTCTTT.

This chain joins TRBV18 and TRBJ2-1, with 8 bases identical to TRBD1. Losses at the gene ends were 6 bases for V and 6 bases for J; bases not matched to a gene: 10. Germline assignment: CDR1 KGHSH and CDR2 LQKENI. This CDR3 has 15 amino acids. The CDR3 region has the DNA TGTGCCAGCTCTCCTGGACAGGGCGCCGGCAATGAGCAGTTCTTC. It yields the protein CASSPGQGAGNEQFF.

The chain uses TRBV2 and TRBJ2-3, with 7 nucleotides matching TRBD2. This CDR3 is built from 14 residues. Germline V gene lookup returns CDR1 SNHLY and CDR2 FYNNEI. The V gene end was trimmed by 6 bases and the J gene end by 3 bases; junction bases not matched to a gene: 6. For the CDR3, the DNA is TGTGCCAGCAGAGAGCGGGGCATAACAGATACGCAGTATTTT. It yields the protein CASRERGITDTQYF.

The J gene is TRBJ1-2, the V gene TRBV19; 12 bases align to TRBD1. The CDR3 runs to 15 residues. The junction had 7 bases not matched to a gene; V was cut back by 3 bases and J by 8 bases. Germline V gene sequence: CDR1 LNHDA, CDR2 SQIVND (reference sequence). The CDR3 bases are TGTGCCAGTAGTATGTGGGACAGGGGGCGTCGGGGCTACACCTTC. Translating gives CASSMWDRGRRGYTF.

The chain couples TRBV30 to TRBJ1-4, with 10 bases identical to TRBD1. CDR3 length equals 16 residues. The trim removed 3 bases at V and 8 bases at J, leaving 12 bases unmatched. Per germline, CDR1 GTSNPN and CDR2 SVGIG (reference sequence). Written as DNA, the CDR3 is TGTGCCTGGAGGGAAAAGGGGACAGGGGTAGGAGAAAAACTGTTTTTT. This codes for CAWREKGTGVGEKLFF.

This chain connects TRBV28 to TRBJ2-3, with D possibly matching TRBD2 (6 bases). The germline V gene encodes CDR1 MDHEN and CDR2 SYDVKM. Between the trimmed V and J ends, which lost 7 bases and 2 bases, there was a span of 10 bases. This CDR3 contains 13 residues. CDR3 DNA: TGTGCCAGCAACCGGAGGGTCACAGATACGCAGTATTTT. The encoded protein is CASNRRVTDTQYF.

The genes are TRBV19 and TRBJ1-1; 7 bases align to TRBD1. The CDR3 is 15 amino acids. Germline V lookup: CDR1 LNHDA, CDR2 SQIVND (reference sequence). Unmatched junction bases numbered 4, after V lost 3 bases and J lost 0 bases. This chain's CDR3 is CASSIRGQLNTEAFF. The DNA for the CDR3 is TGTGCCAGTAGTATTCGGGGACAGTTGAACACTGAAGCTTTCTTT.

The chain employs TRBV25-1 and TRBJ1-5, with a tentative D call TRBD1 (5 bases). Germline V lookup: CDR1 MGHDK, CDR2 SYGVNS. V dropped 2 bases and J dropped 3 bases, with 11 bases sitting between them. The CDR3 extends over 15 amino acids. The CDR3 DNA follows: TGTGCCAGCAGTGAAGTGGCGGGGGACAATCAGCCCCAGCATTTT. Amino acids: CASSEVAGDNQPQHF.